A single sample is the source of the 23 T cell receptor beta chains below, sequenced in a study of CD8 T cells in Susac syndrome. Reverse transcription of about 0.45 to 1 ug RNA used random hexamers. TCRdb used MiXCR to reprocess the immunoSEQ multiplex PCR reads, holding one entry per CDR3 protein. Of 330,000 or so distinct CDR3 sequences in the sample, around nine tenths were seen once. Sequenced sample: CD8+ T cells from PBMCs. These receptor sequences come from a human donor with multiple sclerosis.

The V and J genes are TRBV7-3 and TRBJ2-1; 8 nucleotides align to TRBD2. The CDR3 length is 17 residues. In germline, CDR1 is SGHTA, CDR2 FQGTGA. V dropped 2 bases and J dropped 2; count of bases not matched to a gene: 8. Here the CDR3 reads CASSLQGGSGAYNEQFF. CDR3 nucleotides: TGTGCCAGCAGCTTACAGGGTGGTAGCGGGGCCTACAATGAGCAGTTCTTC.

The chain joins TRBV4-1 to TRBJ1-1, with D maybe TRBD1 (5 bases). Trimming removed 4 bases at V and 7 bases at J, with 16 bases between. Germline CDR1 and CDR2: MGHRA and YSYEKL. The CDR3 length is 14 residues. The CDR3 nucleotides are TGCGCCAGCAGCCCTGACAGAACTGCGATTGAAGCTTTCTTT. It yields the protein CASSPDRTAIEAFF.

The table lists this clonotype with a count of one. The chain carries TRBV28 and TRBJ2-3, with 10 bases that match TRBD2. Per the germline V gene, CDR1 is MDHEN and CDR2 is SYDVKM. The junction had 12 bases not matched to a gene; V was cut back by 6 bases and J by 6 bases. CDR3 length equals 16 residues. DNA of the CDR3: TGTGCCAGCAGCTTCCCAGCGGGAGGGGGTTCGGATACGCAGTATTTT. Its protein product is CASSFPAGGGSDTQYF. The full variable domain, with the rest looked up from reference TRBV28 and TRBJ2-3, is DVKVTQSSRYLVKRTGEKVFLECVQDMDHENMFWYRQDPGLGLRLIYFSYDVKMKEKGDIPEGYSVSREKKERFSLILESASTNQTSMYLCASSFPAGGGSDTQYFGPGTRLTVL.

This chain uses TRBV2 with TRBJ2-7; D unresolved. The CDR3 length is 15 residues. Trimming left V 7 bases short and J 0 bases short, with 16 bases between. CDR1 SNHLY and CDR2 FYNNEI come from the germline V gene. The CDR3 region is CASTKPTRSSYEQYF. DNA for the CDR3: TGTGCCAGCACCAAACCAACTCGAAGCTCCTACGAGCAGTACTTC.

The chain carries TRBV7-9 and TRBJ2-7; TRBD1 or TRBD2 may be the D gene (6 bases each). V lost 5 bases and J lost 7, with 15 bases in between. Germline lookup yields CDR1 SEHNR and CDR2 FQNEAQ (reference sequence). This CDR3 spans 13 amino acids. CDR3 residues: CASSQPGAREQYF. In DNA, the CDR3 is TGTGCCAGCAGCCAGCCGGGGGCGCGGGAGCAGTACTTC.

The chain links TRBV5-1 to TRBJ2-7; no reliable D call. Per the germline V gene, CDR1 is SGHRS and CDR2 is YFSETQ. The CDR3 extends over 15 amino acids. Trimming removed 0 bases from V and 3 bases from J, with 13 bases in between. The CDR3 DNA reads TGCGCCAGCAGCTTGGACCCCTGGGGTCACTACGAGCAGTACTTC. Encoded protein: CASSLDPWGHYEQYF.

V and J are TRBV20-1 and TRBJ1-3, with D unresolved. Germline CDR1 and CDR2: DFQATT and SNEGSKA (reference sequence). The V end was cut by 2 bases, the J end by 11 bases, with 10 bases between. CDR3 length equals 11 residues. The CDR3: CSARFPDAIYF. CDR3 sequence (DNA): TGCAGTGCTAGATTCCCCGACGCCATATATTTT.

This rearrangement joins TRBV7-9 to TRBJ2-5; 8 positions agree with TRBD2. CDR3 length equals 17 residues. Unmatched junction bases numbered 15, after V lost 6 bases and J lost 3 bases. Germline CDR1 and CDR2: SEHNR and FQNEAQ (reference sequence). In nucleotides, the CDR3 is TGTGCCAGCAGGAGCGGGGGATCGGGTAGCGGGAAAGAGACCCAGTACTTC. Translating it yields CASRSGGSGSGKETQYF.

The chain combines TRBV28 with TRBJ2-3, with D uncertain. V lost 2 bases and J lost 6, with 9 bases in between. This CDR3 comprises 13 residues. Germline V gives CDR1 MDHEN, CDR2 SYDVKM. The CDR3 protein is CASSLGSGDTQYF. As DNA, the CDR3 is TGTGCCAGCAGTTTAGGGTCCGGGGATACGCAGTATTTT.

V usage is TRBV19 and J usage is TRBJ2-1, with 11 bases aligning to TRBD2. The CDR3 runs to 17 residues. J was trimmed by 5 bases and V by 5 bases; bases with no gene match: 11. CDR1 and CDR2 from the germline V gene are LNHDA and SQIVND (reference sequence). The CDR3 region has the DNA TGTGCCAGTAGTCTATACCTGACTAGCGGGGAACACAATGAGCAGTTCTTC. Residues: CASSLYLTSGEHNEQFF.

The rearrangement links TRBV2 to TRBJ1-1; D unclear. This CDR3 comprises 15 residues. V shed 8 bases and J shed 0 bases, with 16 bases lying between them. Germline V CDR1 and CDR2: SNHLY, FYNNEI. CDR3 in DNA: TGTGCCAGCCTCTCTTACAAGGGATTGAACACTGAAGCTTTCTTT. This encodes CASLSYKGLNTEAFF.

This clonotype was seen a few times. This chain connects TRBV12-3 or TRBV12-4 to TRBJ2-3; D perhaps matches TRBD2 (6 bases). V was cut by 4 bases and J by 1 base, with 9 bases left in between. This CDR3 contains 14 residues. Here the CDR3 DNA reads TGTGCCAGCAGTTCTGGGACTGGCACAGATACGCAGTATTTT. Translation gives CASSSGTGTDTQYF.

The V call is TRBV7-9, the J call TRBJ2-7; TRBD2 is a possible D gene (6 bases). The CDR3 loop spans 16 amino acids. The germline V gene has CDR1 SEHNR and CDR2 FQNEAQ (reference sequence). Trimming removed 1 base at V and 0 bases at J, with 13 bases between. The CDR3 protein is CASSLVGGVSSYEQYF. CDR3 coding DNA: TGTGCCAGCAGCTTAGTGGGCGGGGTATCCTCCTACGAGCAGTACTTC.

The J gene is TRBJ2-3, the V gene TRBV12-3 or TRBV12-4; 16 nucleotides match TRBD2. V lost 7 bases to trimming and J lost 4 bases; unmatched junction nucleotides: 2. The CDR3 has 15 amino acids. As DNA, the CDR3 is TGTGCCAGCATCGGGACTAGCGGGGGGGCAGATACGCAGTATTTT. Translation gives CASIGTSGGADTQYF.

This sequence joins TRBV2 and TRBJ2-7, with 10 bases matching TRBD1. The CDR3 spans 16 residues. Germline lookup yields CDR1 SNHLY and CDR2 FYNNEI. V lost 0 bases and J lost 2; bases outside the gene matches: 4. CDR3 protein: CASSEAQGQGAYEQYF. The CDR3, as DNA: TGTGCCAGCAGTGAAGCGCAAGGACAGGGGGCCTACGAGCAGTACTTC.

This clonotype was recorded once. The V gene is TRBV20-1, the J gene TRBJ2-3; 8 bases line up with TRBD1. V was pared by 3 bases and J by 3 bases, with 11 bases of the junction left unmatched. The CDR3 totals 16 residues. From germline, CDR1 is DFQATT and CDR2 SNEGSKA (reference sequence). This chain's CDR3 is CSARSRQGIGTDTQYF. CDR3 nucleotides: TGCAGTGCTAGGTCCCGACAGGGGATCGGAACAGATACGCAGTATTTT.

This clonotype was picked up one time. The CDR3 DNA reads as TGTGCCAGTAGTATTACTGGGACAGGGGACTACGAGCAGTACTTC. Translating it yields CASSITGTGDYEQYF. The chain carries TRBV19 and TRBJ2-7; 10 nucleotides match TRBD1. Trimming took 3 bases from V and 3 from J; bases not matched to a gene: 5. CDR1 is LNHDA, CDR2 SQIVND, per germline (reference sequence). The length of the CDR3 is 15 residues.

For this clonotype: An end of the junction does not agree with germline; a read error may underlie this. The chain joins TRBV27 to TRBJ2-1; TRBD1 agrees at 9 bases. Germline CDR1 reads MNHEY; CDR2 reads SMNVEV (reference sequence). The CDR3 is made up of 16 amino acids. CDR3 coding DNA: TGTGCCAGCAGTTTATACGGGACAGGGTATTTCAATGAGCAATTCTTC. Its protein product is CASSLYGTGYFNEQFF.

The chain links TRBV20-1 to TRBJ1-1, with D possibly being TRBD1 (5 bases). Germline lookup yields CDR1 DFQATT and CDR2 SNEGSKA (reference sequence). V was cut by 6 bases and J by 1 base, with 15 bases left in between. This CDR3 spans 14 amino acids. In DNA form, the CDR3 reads TGCAGTGCCCCCCCCACGGGGCGGAACACTGAAGCTTTCTTT. This codes for CSAPPTGRNTEAFF.

This clonotype was seen once. The rearrangement uses TRBV28 and TRBJ2-7, with TRBD1 identical over 7 bases. V trimming: 2 bases; J trimming: 0 bases; junction bases outside the gene matches: 7. Looked up from germline, CDR1 is MDHEN and CDR2 is SYDVKM. There are 16 residues in the CDR3. CDR3 in amino acids: CASSLGYRDSSYEQYF. The CDR3 DNA reads TGTGCCAGCAGTTTAGGATACCGGGACAGCTCCTACGAGCAGTACTTC.

CDR3 in amino acids: CASSQPAEGGTDTQYF. The CDR3 DNA reads TGTGCCAGCAGCCAACCGGCGGAGGGAGGGACAGATACGCAGTATTTT. The genes are TRBV7-8 and TRBJ2-3; TRBD2 matches 7 bases. The CDR3 has 16 amino acids. Trimming at V came to 5 bases and at J to 3 bases, leaving 11 bases not matched to a gene. Germline assignment: CDR1 SGHVS and CDR2 FQNEAQ. The variable domain in full, completed from reference TRBV7-8 and TRBJ2-3, reads GAGVSQSPRYKVAKRGQDVALRCDPISGHVSLFWYQQALGQGPEFLTYFQNEAQLDKSGLPSDRFFAERPEGSVSTLKIQRTQQEDSAVYLCASSQPAEGGTDTQYFGPGTRLTVL.

This chain uses TRBV5-5 with TRBJ1-2; D gene uncertain. CDR1 and CDR2 from the germline V gene are SGHKS and YYEKEE (reference sequence). The CDR3 consists of 15 residues. V lost 3 bases and J lost 0, with 12 bases in between. The CDR3 spells CASSWNRGTNYGYTF. The CDR3 coding sequence is TGTGCCAGCAGCTGGAACAGAGGAACTAACTATGGCTACACCTTC.

The chain employs TRBV27 and TRBJ2-1; the match to TRBD1 covers 10 bases. J was trimmed by 8 bases and V by 3 bases; bases with no gene match: 4. This CDR3 spans 14 amino acids. In germline, CDR1 is MNHEY, CDR2 SMNVEV (reference sequence). In nucleotides, the CDR3 is TGTGCCAGCAGTTTGGGACAGGGGTTCCATGAGCAGTTCTTC. Its protein is CASSLGQGFHEQFF.